These 11 T cell receptor beta chains were sequenced from one sample in a study of identical twins. TCRdb reprocessed the 5' RACE reads via MiXCR and lists one record per CDR3 protein. The data show 500,000 to 650,000 distinct CDR3 sequences, with about 7.6% seen just once and 1.6% held by the top ten. These data are also associated with another study on yellow fever vaccine responses in identical twins.

Sequenced input: PBMCs. All receptors derive from a woman aged 18-35 years in good health.

This clonotype appeared many times. The chain has TRBV12-3 or TRBV12-4 and TRBJ1-2; no clear D gene. The germline V and J ends were trimmed by 1 base and 4 bases, with 10 bases remaining between them. The CDR3 totals 14 residues. The CDR3 bases are TGTGCCAGCAGTTTAGTAGAGGGTTTCTATGGCTACACCTTC. Amino acids: CASSLVEGFYGYTF.

This clonotype was counted at least ten times. This chain uses TRBV4-1 with TRBJ2-2, with TRBD2 identical over 7 bases. The CDR3 consists of 15 residues. Germline-derived CDR1 and CDR2 are MGHRA and YSYEKL. V was clipped by 2 bases and J by 4 bases; unmatched bases: 4. The CDR3 is CASSQPTGGTGELFF. The CDR3 DNA sequence: TGCGCCAGCAGCCAACCTACGGGAGGCACCGGGGAGCTGTTTTTT.

This clonotype was picked up many times. The chain links TRBV12-3 or TRBV12-4 to TRBJ2-2, with D unresolved. This CDR3 contains 11 residues. The V end lost 7 bases, the J end lost 2 bases, and 2 bases lay between the germline ends. The CDR3 spells CASTNTGELFF. The CDR3 DNA is TGTGCCAGCACTAACACCGGGGAGCTGTTTTTT.

The V gene is TRBV28, the J gene TRBJ2-7; perhaps TRBD2 as D (6 bases). The CDR3 contains 13 residues. V was trimmed by 5 bases and J by 4 bases, leaving 12 bases between them. The germline V gene encodes CDR1 MDHEN and CDR2 SYDVKM. CDR3 bases: TGTGCCAGCAGTCCACCGGGACTTTACGAGCAGTACGTC. It encodes CASSPPGLYEQYV.

CDR3 loop: CATSSSPTGRMNTEAFF. The CDR3 bases are TGTGCCACCAGCAGTTCCCCGACAGGGCGAATGAACACTGAAGCTTTCTTT. The chain uses TRBV15 and TRBJ1-1; 7 nucleotides match TRBD1. The CDR3 covers 17 residues. Trimming took 3 bases from V and 0 from J; bases not matched to a gene: 10. CDR1 is LNHNV, CDR2 YYDKDF, per germline (reference sequence).

The rearrangement uses TRBV27 and TRBJ2-1; D is possibly TRBD2 (6 bases). Trimming removed 7 bases from V and 0 bases from J, with 13 bases in between. The CDR3 sequence is 15 residues long. From germline, CDR1 is MNHEY and CDR2 SMNVEV (reference sequence). This CDR3 reads CASIGTSTSYNEQFF. The CDR3 nucleotides are TGTGCCAGCATCGGGACTTCCACCTCCTACAATGAGCAGTTCTTC.

The chain carries TRBV6-2 or TRBV6-3 and TRBJ1-2; no reliable D call. V was clipped by 3 bases and J by 2 bases, with 7 bases between them. CDR3 size: 13 residues. The germline V gene encodes CDR1 MNHEY and CDR2 SVGEGT. DNA of the CDR3: TGTGCCAGCAGTTATCGCCCAAACTATGGCTACACCTTC. Translation gives CASSYRPNYGYTF.

This clonotype was observed at least ten times. V and J are TRBV12-3 or TRBV12-4 and TRBJ1-5; D is perhaps TRBD1 (6 bases). V gave up 4 bases and J gave up 0 bases, with 7 bases separating them. This CDR3 is 14 amino acids long. CDR3 in amino acids: CASSSGVSNQPQHF. The CDR3 coding sequence is TGTGCCAGCAGTTCAGGGGTTAGCAATCAGCCCCAGCATTTT.

This clonotype showed up many times. V and J are TRBV20-1 and TRBJ2-1; 9 positions agree with TRBD2. The germline V gene has CDR1 DFQATT and CDR2 SNEGSKA (reference sequence). V shed 6 bases and J 3 bases; nucleotides not matched to a gene: 9. The CDR3 length is 15 residues. This chain's CDR3 is CSAHLAGAFYNEQFF. CDR3 nucleotide sequence: TGCAGTGCCCACTTAGCGGGAGCCTTCTACAATGAGCAGTTCTTC.

This clonotype was recorded at least ten times. This chain uses TRBV12-3 or TRBV12-4 with TRBJ1-2, with D tentatively TRBD1 (5 bases). This CDR3 is 11 amino acids long. Trimming stripped 6 bases from V and 3 bases from J, with 5 bases between. The CDR3 region has the DNA TGTGCCAGCAGCAGGGACTATGGCTACACCTTC. Its protein is CASSRDYGYTF.

This clonotype was observed a few times. The chain carries TRBV3-1 and TRBJ2-2; D not resolved. This CDR3 is 13 amino acids long. Germline V gene data show CDR1 as LGHDT and CDR2 as YNNKEL (reference sequence). V lost 3 bases, J lost 5 bases, and 7 bases lay in between. This chain's CDR3 is CASSQAVTGELFF. The DNA for the CDR3 is TGTGCCAGCAGCCAGGCTGTAACCGGGGAGCTGTTTTTT. Together with reference TRBV3-1 and TRBJ2-2, the CDR3 gives the full variable domain: DTAVSQTPKYLVTQMGNDKSIKCEQNLGHDTMYWYKQDSKKFLKIMFSYNNKELIINETVPNRFSPKSPDKAHLNLHINSLELGDSAVYFCASSQAVTGELFFGEGSRLTVL.